The subject of this entry is one TCR beta chain. Its specificity is not known. The sample originates from a study of Graves' ophthalmopathy and Graves' hyperthyroidism. V was pared by 5 bases and J by 3 bases, with 8 bases between. Per the germline V gene, CDR1 is PRHDT and CDR2 is FYEKMQ (reference sequence). The CDR3 is made up of 12 amino acids. General study points: At 70.59% sensitivity and about 72% specificity, the model predicted progression of the ophthalmopathy.

As the template, RNA transcripts were used to amplify TCR beta CDR3 regions. The library came from an HTBI-primed first-round RT-PCR and a second-round multiplex PCR. Via MiXCR, TCRdb re-called the multiplex PCR reads, giving one row per CDR3 protein. The sample lists a few hundred thousand distinct CDR3 sequences, approximately 18% seen once, with roughly 2.6% in the top ten. The rearrangement joins TRBV13 to TRBJ2-7; D gene uncertain. The material sequenced was peripheral blood. The receptor's source is an adult woman with stable Graves' hyperthyroidism. Here the CDR3 reads CASSPNHYEQYF. Here the CDR3 DNA reads TGTGCCAGCAGCCCGAACCACTACGAGCAGTACTTC.